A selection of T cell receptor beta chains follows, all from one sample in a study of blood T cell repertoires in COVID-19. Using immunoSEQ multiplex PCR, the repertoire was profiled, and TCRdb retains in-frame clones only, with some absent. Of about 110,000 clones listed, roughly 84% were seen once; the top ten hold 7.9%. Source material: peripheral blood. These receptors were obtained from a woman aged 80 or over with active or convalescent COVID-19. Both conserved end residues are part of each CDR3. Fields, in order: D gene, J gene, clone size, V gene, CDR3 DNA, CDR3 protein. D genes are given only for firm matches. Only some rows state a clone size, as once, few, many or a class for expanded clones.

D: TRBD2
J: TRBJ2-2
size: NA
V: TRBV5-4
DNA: TGTGCCAGCAGCTTGTCAGGGAGGGACACCGGGGAGCTGTTTTTT
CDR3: CASSLSGRDTGELFF

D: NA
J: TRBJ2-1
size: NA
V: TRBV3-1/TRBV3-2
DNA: TGTGCCAGCAGCCAGCAGAATGGAGGTTCAGGATACAATGAGCAGTTCTTC
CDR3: CASSQQNGGSGYNEQFF

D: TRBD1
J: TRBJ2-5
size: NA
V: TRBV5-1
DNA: TGCGCCAGCAGCTTGACAGGGGCCCTTCAAGAGACCCAGTACTTC
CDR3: CASSLTGALQETQYF

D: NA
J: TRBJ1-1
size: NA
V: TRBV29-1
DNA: TGCAGCGTTGAATTCGGTAACAGGGTAAAGAACACTGAAGCTTTCTTT
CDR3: CSVEFGNRVKNTEAFF

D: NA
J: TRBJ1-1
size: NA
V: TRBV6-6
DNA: TGTGCCAGCAGTCCCGGGAGTCCGATGAGAGCTTTCTTT
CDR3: CASSPGSPMRAFF

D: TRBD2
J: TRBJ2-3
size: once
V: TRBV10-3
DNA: TGTGCCATCAGTCCGCTAGCGGAGACTAGCACAGATACGCAGTATTTT
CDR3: CAISPLAETSTDTQYF

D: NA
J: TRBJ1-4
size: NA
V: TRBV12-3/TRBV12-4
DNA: TGTGCCAGCAGTTGGGGGGTCGAAAAACTGTTTTTT
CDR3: CASSWGVEKLFF

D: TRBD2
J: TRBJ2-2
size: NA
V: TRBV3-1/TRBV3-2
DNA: TGTGCCAGCAGCCAAGGTCCTAGCGGAAACACCGGGGAGCTGTTTTTT
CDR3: CASSQGPSGNTGELFF

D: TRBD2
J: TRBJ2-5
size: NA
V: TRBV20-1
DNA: TGCAGTGCTACTGAAGGGACTAGCGGGACGGAGACCCAGTACTTC
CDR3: CSATEGTSGTETQYF

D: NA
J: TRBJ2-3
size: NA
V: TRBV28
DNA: TGTGCCAGCAGTCCAGGACAGCCCACAGATACGCAGTATTTT
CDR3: CASSPGQPTDTQYF

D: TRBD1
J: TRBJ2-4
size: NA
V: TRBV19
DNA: TGTGCCAGTAGTATCGGAGAAAGGGGCAGGGGGCTAACCATTCAGTACTTC
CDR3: CASSIGERGRGLTIQYF

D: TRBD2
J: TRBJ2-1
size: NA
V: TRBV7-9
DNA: TGTGCCAGCAGCCAACCAACTCGGACTAGCGGGAGTTTCGACAATGAGCAGTTCTTC
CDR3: CASSQPTRTSGSFDNEQFF

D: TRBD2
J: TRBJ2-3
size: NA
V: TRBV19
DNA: TGTGCCAGTACCCGAGGTTGGGCTAGCGGGTTTAGCACAGATACGCAGTATTTT
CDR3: CASTRGWASGFSTDTQYF

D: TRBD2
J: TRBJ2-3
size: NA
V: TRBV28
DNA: TGTGCCAGCAGTCCTATCGGACTAGCGGGAGTTGTCAAACAAGGGTCAGATACGCAGTATTTT
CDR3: CASSPIGLAGVVKQGSDTQYF

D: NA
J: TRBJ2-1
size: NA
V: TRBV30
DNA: TGTGCCTGGAGTGTACTAGACAGGTCAGGAAGCAATGAGCAGTTCTTC
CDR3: CAWSVLDRSGSNEQFF

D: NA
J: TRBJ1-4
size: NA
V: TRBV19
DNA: TGTGCCAGTAGTACCTACAGGGTAGGGGGTGAAAAACTGTTTTTT
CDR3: CASSTYRVGGEKLFF

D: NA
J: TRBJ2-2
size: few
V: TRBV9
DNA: TGTGCCAGCAGCGGAGGGAACACCGGGGAGCTGTTTTTT
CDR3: CASSGGNTGELFF

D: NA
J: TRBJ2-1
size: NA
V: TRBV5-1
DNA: TGCGCCAGCAGCTTGGTTCTAGCGTCGGGCTCCTACAATGAGCAGTTCTTC
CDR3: CASSLVLASGSYNEQFF

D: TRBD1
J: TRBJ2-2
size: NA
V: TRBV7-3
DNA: TGTGCCAGCAGCTTAACCAGGGGGAGCACCGGGGAGCTGTTTTTT
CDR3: CASSLTRGSTGELFF

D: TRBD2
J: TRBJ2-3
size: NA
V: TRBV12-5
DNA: TGTGCTAGTGCCATGGGAGGGGGGAGCGGGAGCTCAGATACGCAGTATTTT
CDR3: CASAMGGGSGSSDTQYF

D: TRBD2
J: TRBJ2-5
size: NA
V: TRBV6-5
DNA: TGTGCCAGCAGTTCTAGCGGGAGGGCCGTAGAGACCCAGTACTTC
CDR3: CASSSSGRAVETQYF

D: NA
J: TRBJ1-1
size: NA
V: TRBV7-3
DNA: TGTGCCAGCAGCTTAGGCAGGAACACTGAAGCTTTCTTT
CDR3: CASSLGRNTEAFF

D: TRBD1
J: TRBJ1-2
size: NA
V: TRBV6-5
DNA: TGTGCCAGCAGTTACACCCCTACAGGGGTCGGCTACACCTTC
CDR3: CASSYTPTGVGYTF

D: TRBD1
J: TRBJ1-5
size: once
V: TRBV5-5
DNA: TGTGCCAGCAGCGTCGGACAGGGAGGTGGTGGCAATCAGCCCCAGCATTTT
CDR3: CASSVGQGGGGNQPQHF

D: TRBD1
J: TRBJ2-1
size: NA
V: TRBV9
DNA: TGTGCCAGCAGCGTGGAGGGACAGGGTGGCAATGAGCAGTTCTTC
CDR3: CASSVEGQGGNEQFF

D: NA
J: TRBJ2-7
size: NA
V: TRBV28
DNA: TGTGCCAGCACGGACACAGTCCTCTACGAGCAGTACTTC
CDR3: CASTDTVLYEQYF

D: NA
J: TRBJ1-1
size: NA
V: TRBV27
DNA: TGTGCCAGCAGGACAGTGAACACTGAAGCTTTCTTT
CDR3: CASRTVNTEAFF

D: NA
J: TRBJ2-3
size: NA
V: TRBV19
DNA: TGTGCCAGATCCAGGGCACCTGGGACAGATACGCAGTATTTT
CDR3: CARSRAPGTDTQYF

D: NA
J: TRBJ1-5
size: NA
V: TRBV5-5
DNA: TGTGCCAGCAGCTTGCAGGGTATGCGCAATCAGCCCCAGCATTTT
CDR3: CASSLQGMRNQPQHF

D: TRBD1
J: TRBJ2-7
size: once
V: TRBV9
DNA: TGTGCCAGCAGCACCAGGGACAGGGTAGGCGAGCAGTACTTC
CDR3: CASSTRDRVGEQYF

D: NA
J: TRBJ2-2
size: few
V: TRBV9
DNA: TGTGCCAGCACCGCGCGGCTACTAGCTAACACCGGGGAGCTGTTTTTT
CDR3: CASTARLLANTGELFF

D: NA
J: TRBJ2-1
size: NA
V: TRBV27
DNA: TGTGCCAGCAGTTTATTAGCGGTCTCCTACAATGAGCAGTTCTTC
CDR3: CASSLLAVSYNEQFF

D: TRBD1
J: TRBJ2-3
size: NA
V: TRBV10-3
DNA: TGTGCCATCAGCGACAGGGGGCAAGATACGCAGTATTTT
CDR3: CAISDRGQDTQYF

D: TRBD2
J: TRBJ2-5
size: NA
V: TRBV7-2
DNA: TGTGCCAGCAGCTCTAGCCGGACTAGCGTTGGGGAGACCCAGTACTTC
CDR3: CASSSSRTSVGETQYF

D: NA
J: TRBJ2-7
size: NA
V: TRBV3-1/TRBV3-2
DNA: TGTGCCAGCAGCCCGACAGAGACCCAGCAGTACTTC
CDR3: CASSPTETQQYF

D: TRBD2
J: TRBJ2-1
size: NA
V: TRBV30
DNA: TGTGCCTGGAGTACTAGCGGGAGGTTCGATGAGCAGTTCTTC
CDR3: CAWSTSGRFDEQFF

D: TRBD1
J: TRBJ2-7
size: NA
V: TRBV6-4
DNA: TGTGCCAGCAGTGTGGATACAGGGGATCAGCAGTACTTC
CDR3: CASSVDTGDQQYF

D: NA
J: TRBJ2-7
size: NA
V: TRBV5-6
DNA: TGTGCCAGCAGCTCGCGAGGACACGTCGGGGGAGAGCAGTACTTC
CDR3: CASSSRGHVGGEQYF

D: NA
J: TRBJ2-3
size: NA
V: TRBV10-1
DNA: TGCGCCAGCAGTCGCGGCGGGCCAAGCACAGATACGCAGTATTTT
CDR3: CASSRGGPSTDTQYF

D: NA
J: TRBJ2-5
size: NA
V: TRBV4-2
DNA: TGTGCCAGCAGCCAAGCTCCAGGGATGTCAGAGACCCAGTACTTC
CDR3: CASSQAPGMSETQYF

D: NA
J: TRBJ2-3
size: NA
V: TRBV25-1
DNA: TGTGCCAGCAGTGATTGGGGGCAGGGGACAGATACGCAGTATTTT
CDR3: CASSDWGQGTDTQYF

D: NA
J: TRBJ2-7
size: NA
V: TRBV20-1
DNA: TGCAGTGTAACAGCCTCCTACGAGCAGTACTTC
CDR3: CSVTASYEQYF

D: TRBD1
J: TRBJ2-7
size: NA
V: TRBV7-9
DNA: TGTGCCAGCAGCTTAGCGGACAGGGCGTCGTACTTC
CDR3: CASSLADRASYF

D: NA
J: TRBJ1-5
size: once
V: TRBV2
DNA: TGTGCCAGCAGGGGGGCTATGGTGCCCCAGCATTTT
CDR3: CASRGAMVPQHF

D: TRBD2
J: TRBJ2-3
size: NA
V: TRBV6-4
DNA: TGTGCCAGCAGTGACTCTGCGGGAGTGGGAGATACGCAGTATTTT
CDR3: CASSDSAGVGDTQYF

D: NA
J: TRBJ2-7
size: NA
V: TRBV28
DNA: TGTGCCAGCAGCTCCCACAGGACCTACGAGCAGTACTTC
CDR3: CASSSHRTYEQYF